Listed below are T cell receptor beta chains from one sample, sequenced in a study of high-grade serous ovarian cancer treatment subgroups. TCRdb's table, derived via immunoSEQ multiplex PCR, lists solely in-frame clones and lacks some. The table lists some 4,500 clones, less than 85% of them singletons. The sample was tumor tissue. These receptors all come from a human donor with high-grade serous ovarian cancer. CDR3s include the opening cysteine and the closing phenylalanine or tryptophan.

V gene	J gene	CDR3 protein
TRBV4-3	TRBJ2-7	CASSPDRRSSYEQYF
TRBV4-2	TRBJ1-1	CASSQVGGRTEAFF
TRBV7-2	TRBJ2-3	CASSLAISSTDTQYF
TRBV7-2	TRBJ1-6	CASSLAQGRGLPLHF
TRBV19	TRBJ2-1	CATGEPYNEQFF
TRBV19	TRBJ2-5	CASSVWGETQYF
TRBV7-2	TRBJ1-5	CASSLGPGSNQPQHF
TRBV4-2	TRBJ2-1	CASSLHSRDYNNEQFF
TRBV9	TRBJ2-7	CASSVGTDSLEQYF
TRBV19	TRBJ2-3	CASSPRALPTDTQYF
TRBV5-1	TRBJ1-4	CASSPTGGTNEKLFF
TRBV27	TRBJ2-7	CASRLSSGDYEQYF
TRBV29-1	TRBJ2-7	CREAGEQYF
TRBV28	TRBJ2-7	CASSFSSREQYF
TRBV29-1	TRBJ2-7	CSARTSGSSYEQYF
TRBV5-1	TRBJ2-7	CASSLDGTGPYEQYF
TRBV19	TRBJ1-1	CASSTWGSSEAFF
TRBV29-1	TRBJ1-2	CSVGTGDGYTF
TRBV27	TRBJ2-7	CASSLRQGYEQYF
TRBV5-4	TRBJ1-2	CASSLTQGGYGYTF
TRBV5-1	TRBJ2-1	CASSLLASGILYNEQFF
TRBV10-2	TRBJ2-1	CASSEGNNEQFF
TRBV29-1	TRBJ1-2	CSVVLADRGHYGYTF
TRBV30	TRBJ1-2	CAWRDRDPRRYGYTF
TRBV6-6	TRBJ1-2	CASTFGGIYGYTF
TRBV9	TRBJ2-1	CASSVALGAVKDEQFF
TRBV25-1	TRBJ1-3	CASSESRPGSGNTIYF
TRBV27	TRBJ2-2	CASSSGLAGGPSGELFF
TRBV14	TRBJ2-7	CASSPDSGTGVYEQYF
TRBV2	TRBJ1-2	CASSVGGYGYTF
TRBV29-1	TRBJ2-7	CSVAGTHYEQYF
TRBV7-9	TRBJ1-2	CASSGGGRRVNYGYTF
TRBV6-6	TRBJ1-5	CASAQVNQPQHF
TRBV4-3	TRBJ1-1	CASTLATGVGTEAFF
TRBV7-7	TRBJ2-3	CASSLGFWDTQYF
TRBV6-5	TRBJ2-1	CASGPWPRNEQFF
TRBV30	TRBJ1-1	CACKDRERSDTEAFF
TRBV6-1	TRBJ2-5	CASSDWDLGTQYF
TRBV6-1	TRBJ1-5	CASSESLTGGIQPQHF
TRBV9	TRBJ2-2	CASSAETGGTGELFF
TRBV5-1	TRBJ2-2	CASSLGQFNTGELFF
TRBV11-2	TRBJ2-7	CASSVTRVTEQYF
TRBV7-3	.	CASSPPSPEQYF